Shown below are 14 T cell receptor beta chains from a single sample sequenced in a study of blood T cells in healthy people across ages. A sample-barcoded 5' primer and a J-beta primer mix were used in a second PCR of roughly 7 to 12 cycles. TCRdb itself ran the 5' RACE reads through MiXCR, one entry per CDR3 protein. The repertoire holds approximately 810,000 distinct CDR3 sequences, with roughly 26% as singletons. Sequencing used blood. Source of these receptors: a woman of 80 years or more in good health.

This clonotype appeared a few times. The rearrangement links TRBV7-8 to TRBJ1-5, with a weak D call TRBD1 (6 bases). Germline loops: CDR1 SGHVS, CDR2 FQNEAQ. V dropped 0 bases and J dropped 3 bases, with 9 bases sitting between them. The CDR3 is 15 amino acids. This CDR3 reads CASSLARGLNQPQHF. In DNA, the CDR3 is TGTGCCAGCAGCTTAGCCAGGGGCCTCAATCAGCCCCAGCATTTT. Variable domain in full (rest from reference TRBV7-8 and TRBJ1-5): GAGVSQSPRYKVAKRGQDVALRCDPISGHVSLFWYQQALGQGPEFLTYFQNEAQLDKSGLPSDRFFAERPEGSVSTLKIQRTQQEDSAVYLCASSLARGLNQPQHFGDGTRLSIL.

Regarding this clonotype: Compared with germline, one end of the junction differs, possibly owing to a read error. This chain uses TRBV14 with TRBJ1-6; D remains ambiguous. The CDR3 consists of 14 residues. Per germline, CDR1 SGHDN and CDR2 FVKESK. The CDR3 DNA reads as TGTGCCAGCAGCCAAGACCGGATAAATTCACCCCCCCACTTT. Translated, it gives CASSQDRINSPPHF.

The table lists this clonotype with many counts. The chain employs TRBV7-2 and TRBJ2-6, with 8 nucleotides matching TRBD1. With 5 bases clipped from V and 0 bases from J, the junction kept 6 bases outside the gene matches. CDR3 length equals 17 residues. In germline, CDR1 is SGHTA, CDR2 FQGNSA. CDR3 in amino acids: CASSATGAISGANVLTF. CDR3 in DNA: TGTGCCAGCAGCGCGACAGGGGCGATCTCTGGGGCCAACGTCCTGACTTTC. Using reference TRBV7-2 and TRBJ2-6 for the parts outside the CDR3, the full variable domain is GAGVSQSPSNKVTEKGKDVELRCDPISGHTALYWYRQSLGQGLEFLIYFQGNSAPDKSGLPSDRFSAERTGGSVSTLTIQRTQQEDSAVYLCASSATGAISGANVLTFGAGSRLTVL.

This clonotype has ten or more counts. The CDR3 here is CASSQTGGGGQPQHF. The CDR3 DNA is TGTGCCAGCAGCCAGACAGGGGGCGGCGGTCAGCCCCAGCATTTT. This rearrangement joins TRBV7-2 to TRBJ1-5; 10 bases are shared with TRBD1. Germline CDR1 reads SGHTA; CDR2 reads FQGNSA. The CDR3 is made up of 15 amino acids. The trim removed 5 bases at V and 6 bases at J, leaving 7 bases unmatched. Supplemented by reference TRBV7-2 and TRBJ1-5, the full variable domain reads GAGVSQSPSNKVTEKGKDVELRCDPISGHTALYWYRQSLGQGLEFLIYFQGNSAPDKSGLPSDRFSAERTGGSVSTLTIQRTQQEDSAVYLCASSQTGGGGQPQHFGDGTRLSIL.

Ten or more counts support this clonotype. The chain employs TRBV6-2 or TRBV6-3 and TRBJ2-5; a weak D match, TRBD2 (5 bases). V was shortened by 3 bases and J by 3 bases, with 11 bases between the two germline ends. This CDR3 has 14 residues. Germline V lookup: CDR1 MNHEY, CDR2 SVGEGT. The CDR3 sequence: CASSYIGKKETQYF. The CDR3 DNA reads TGTGCCAGCAGTTATATCGGGAAGAAAGAGACCCAGTACTTC.

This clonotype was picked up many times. The chain's CDR3 is CASSLGTGGRTKNIQYF. CDR3 bases: TGTGCCAGCAGCTTAGGAACTGGGGGCCGGACCAAAAACATTCAGTACTTC. The chain employs TRBV7-2 and TRBJ2-4; D might be TRBD1 (6 bases). The ends were cut back, 1 base at V and 2 bases at J, with 15 bases in the middle. Germline V gene sequence: CDR1 SGHTA, CDR2 FQGNSA. The CDR3 contains 17 residues.

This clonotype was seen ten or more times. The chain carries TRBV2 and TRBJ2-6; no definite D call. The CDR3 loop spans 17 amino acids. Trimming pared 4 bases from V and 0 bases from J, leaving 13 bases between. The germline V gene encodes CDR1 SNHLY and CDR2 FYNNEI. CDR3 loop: CASSVAATSSGANVLTF. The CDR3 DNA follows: TGTGCCAGCAGTGTGGCCGCAACCAGCTCTGGGGCCAACGTCCTGACTTTC.

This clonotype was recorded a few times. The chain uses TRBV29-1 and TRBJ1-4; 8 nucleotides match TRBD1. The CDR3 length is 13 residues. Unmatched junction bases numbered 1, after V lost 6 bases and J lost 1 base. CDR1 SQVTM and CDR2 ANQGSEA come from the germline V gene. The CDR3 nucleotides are TGCAGCGTAACAGGGGGAACTAATGAAAAACTGTTTTTT. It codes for CSVTGGTNEKLFF.

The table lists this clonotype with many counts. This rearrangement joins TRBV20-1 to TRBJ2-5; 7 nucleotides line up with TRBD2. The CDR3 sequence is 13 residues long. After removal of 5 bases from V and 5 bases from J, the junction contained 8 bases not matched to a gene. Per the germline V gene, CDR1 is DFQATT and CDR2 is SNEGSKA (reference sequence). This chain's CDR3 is CSAQREGRETQYF. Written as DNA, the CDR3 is TGCAGTGCTCAAAGGGAGGGGAGGGAGACCCAGTACTTC.

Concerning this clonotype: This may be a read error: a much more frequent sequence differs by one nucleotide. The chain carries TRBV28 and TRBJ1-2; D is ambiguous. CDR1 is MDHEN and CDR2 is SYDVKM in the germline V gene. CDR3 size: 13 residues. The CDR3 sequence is CTSSLSGSGGYTF. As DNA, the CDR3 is TGTACCAGCAGTTTATCGGGGAGCGGTGGCTACACCTTC.

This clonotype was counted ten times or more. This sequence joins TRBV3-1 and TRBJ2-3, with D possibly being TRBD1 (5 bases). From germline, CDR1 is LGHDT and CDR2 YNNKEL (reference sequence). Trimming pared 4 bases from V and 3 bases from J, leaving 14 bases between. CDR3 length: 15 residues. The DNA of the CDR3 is TGTGCCAGCAGCCTAGACTTGACAGAAACAGATACGCAGTATTTT. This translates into CASSLDLTETDTQYF.

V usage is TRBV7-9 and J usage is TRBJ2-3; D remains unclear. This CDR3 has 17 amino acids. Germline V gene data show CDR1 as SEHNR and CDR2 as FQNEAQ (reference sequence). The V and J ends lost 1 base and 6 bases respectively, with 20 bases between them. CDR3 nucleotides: TGTGCCAGCAGCTTAGGGGCCAGGCGACGAAGCGTGGATACGCAGTATTTT. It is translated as CASSLGARRRSVDTQYF.

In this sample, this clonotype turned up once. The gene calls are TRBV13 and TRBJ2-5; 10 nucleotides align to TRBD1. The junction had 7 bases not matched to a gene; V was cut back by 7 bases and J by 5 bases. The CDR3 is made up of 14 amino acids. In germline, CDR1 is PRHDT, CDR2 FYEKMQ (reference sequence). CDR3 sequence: CASISGQGLETQYF. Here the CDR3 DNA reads TGTGCCAGCATCTCGGGACAGGGGTTGGAGACCCAGTACTTC.

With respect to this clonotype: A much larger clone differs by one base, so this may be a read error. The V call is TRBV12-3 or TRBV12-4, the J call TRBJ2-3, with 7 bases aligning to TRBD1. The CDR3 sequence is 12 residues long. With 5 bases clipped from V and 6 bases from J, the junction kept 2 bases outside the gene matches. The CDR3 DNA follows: TGTGCCAGCAGTGGGACAGCCGATACGCAGTATTTT. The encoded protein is CASSGTADTQYF.